The 13 T cell receptor beta chains below come from one sample, sequenced in a study of blood T cells in healthy people across ages. A J-beta primer mix and a sample-barcoded 5' primer were used in a second PCR of roughly 6 to 11 cycles. TCRdb analysed the 5' RACE reads with MiXCR anew, one entry per CDR3 protein. The table lists 600,000 to 800,000 distinct CDR3 sequences, roughly half of them singletons. Material for sequencing was blood. The receptors stem from a woman aged 80 or over in good health.

The sample holds a few counts of this clonotype. This may be a read error: a much more frequent sequence differs by one nucleotide. The V gene is TRBV12-3 or TRBV12-4, the J gene TRBJ2-1; D not resolved. The DNA end favors TRBJ2-7, so the J call may be wrong. The CDR3 sequence is 11 residues long. CDR3 bases: TGTGCCAGCACCTCCTACAATGAGCAGTACTTC. Amino acids: CASTSYNEQYF.

The chain links TRBV6-1 to TRBJ2-1; the D gene is possibly TRBD1 (6 bases). Deletions cut 4 bases from V and 8 bases from J, with 15 bases between. The length of the CDR3 is 14 residues. Germline V gene lookup returns CDR1 MNHNS and CDR2 SASEGT. CDR3 nucleotide sequence: TGTGCCAGCAGTGTGGGGATTGGGGGCCATGAGCAGTTCTTC. This gives the protein CASSVGIGGHEQFF.

Concerning this clonotype: A much larger clone is a single base away; this may be a read error. V and J are TRBV24-1 and TRBJ2-3; 14 bases fit TRBD2. Losses at the gene ends were 3 bases for V and 10 bases for J; bases not matched to a gene: 5. The germline V gene encodes CDR1 KGHDR and CDR2 SFDVKD. This CDR3 is 15 amino acids long. The CDR3 is CATSDVGLAGAAQYF. The DNA of the CDR3 is TGTGCCACCAGTGATGTGGGACTAGCGGGAGCGGCGCAGTATTTT.

Regarding this clonotype: A much larger clonotype is one base distant, so this may be a read error. The V and J genes are TRBV18 and TRBJ2-2; D is unclear. The CDR3 has 13 amino acids. CDR1 and CDR2 from the germline V gene are KGHSH and LQKENI. The CDR3 nucleotides are TGTGCCGGCTCACCTCGGGTGACCGGGGAGCTGTTTTTT. Translating it yields CAGSPRVTGELFF.

The chain carries TRBV27 and TRBJ1-2, with D possibly TRBD1 on 6 matching bases. In germline, CDR1 is MNHEY, CDR2 SMNVEV (reference sequence). This CDR3 is 13 amino acids long. The ends were cut back, 5 bases at V and 8 bases at J, with 15 bases in the middle. The CDR3 is CASSGRGAWGYTF. In nucleotides, the CDR3 is TGTGCCAGCAGTGGTCGGGGGGCGTGGGGCTACACCTTC.

This clonotype was detected once. The chain recombines TRBV28 with TRBJ2-5, with TRBD1 as a possible D gene (6 bases). Germline V gene sequence: CDR1 MDHEN, CDR2 SYDVKM. Trimming cost V 8 bases and J 1 base, with 17 bases left between them. CDR3 length equals 15 residues. CDR3 in DNA: TGTGCCAGCGGTTCATTGACAGGACTCCAAGAGACCCAGTACTTC. Translation: CASGSLTGLQETQYF.

The genes are TRBV7-3 and TRBJ2-2; 7 bases agree with TRBD2. Germline V CDR1 and CDR2: SGHTA, FQGTGA. Germline trimming cut 9 bases from V and 3 bases from J; bases unmatched to any gene: 10. The CDR3 is 15 residues long. The CDR3, as DNA: TGTGCCAGTAGAGATAACGGGGGGTACACCGGGGAGCTGTTTTTT. Protein sequence: CASRDNGGYTGELFF.

The chain couples TRBV9 to TRBJ2-1; TRBD2 matches 7 bases. Germline V gene data show CDR1 as SGDLS and CDR2 as YYNGEE. This CDR3 spans 14 amino acids. V shed 0 bases and J 7 bases; nucleotides not matched to a gene: 4. The CDR3 region has the DNA TGTGCCAGCAGCGTAGCGGGGGGTATAAATGAGCAGTTCTTC. This gives the protein CASSVAGGINEQFF.

The rearrangement joins TRBV2 to TRBJ2-5, with D perhaps TRBD2 (6 bases). The CDR3 is made up of 13 amino acids. V lost 6 bases to trimming and J lost 4 bases, with 12 bases between them. Germline V CDR1 and CDR2: SNHLY, FYNNEI. The CDR3 DNA follows: TGTGCCAGCAGCGGGGGATCGGCAGAGACCCAGTACTTC. Its translation is CASSGGSAETQYF.

The chain is built from TRBV19 and TRBJ2-5; TRBD2 agrees at 7 bases. The end of the DNA fits TRBJ2-7 better, so the J call may be wrong. Germline V gives CDR1 LNHDA, CDR2 SQIVND (reference sequence). The CDR3 is 16 residues long. The CDR3: CASSRGGLPSSYEQYF. CDR3 bases: TGTGCCAGTAGTAGGGGGGGACTACCGAGCTCCTACGAGCAGTACTTC.

The genes are TRBV7-2 and TRBJ2-3; the match to TRBD2 covers 9 bases. Germline V CDR1 and CDR2: SGHTA, FQGNSA. V shed 8 bases, J shed 3 bases, and the junction held 9 bases outside the gene matches. The CDR3 spans 15 residues. The CDR3 bases are TGTGCCAGCCACCGGGGGACTAGCACAACAGATACGCAGTATTTT. Translating gives CASHRGTSTTDTQYF.

This rearrangement joins TRBV4-1 to TRBJ2-5; 8 nucleotides match TRBD2. The CDR3 totals 13 residues. Germline assignment: CDR1 MGHRA and CDR2 YSYEKL. V gave up 5 bases and J gave up 5 bases; unmatched junction bases: 4. The CDR3 region has the DNA TGCGCCAGCAGCGTAACTAGCGGCGAGACCCAGTACTTC. This translates into CASSVTSGETQYF.

This clonotype was counted between two and nine times. The CDR3 region has the DNA TGTGCCAGCAGCCAGGGACAGTTTTATGGCTACACCTTC. Translated: CASSQGQFYGYTF. This rearrangement joins TRBV6-4 to TRBJ1-2, with TRBD1 identical over 7 bases. This CDR3 region has 13 residues. Trimming cost V 6 bases and J 5 bases; bases outside gene matches: 6. Germline CDR1 reads MRHNA; CDR2 reads SNTAGT.